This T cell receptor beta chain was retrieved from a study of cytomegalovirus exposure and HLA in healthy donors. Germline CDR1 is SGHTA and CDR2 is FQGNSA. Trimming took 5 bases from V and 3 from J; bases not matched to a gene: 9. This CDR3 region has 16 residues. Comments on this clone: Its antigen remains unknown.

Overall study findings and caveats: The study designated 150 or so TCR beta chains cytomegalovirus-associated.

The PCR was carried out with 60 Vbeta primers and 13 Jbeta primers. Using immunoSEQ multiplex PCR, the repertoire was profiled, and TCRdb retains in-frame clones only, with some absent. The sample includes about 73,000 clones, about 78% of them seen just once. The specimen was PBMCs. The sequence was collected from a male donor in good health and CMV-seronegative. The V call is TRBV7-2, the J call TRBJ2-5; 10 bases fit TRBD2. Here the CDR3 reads CASSPTGTSVKETQYF. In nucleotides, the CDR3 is TGTGCCAGCAGCCCAACAGGGACTAGCGTAAAAGAGACCCAGTACTTC. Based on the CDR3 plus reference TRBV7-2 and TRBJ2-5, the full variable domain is GAGVSQSPSNKVTEKGKDVELRCDPISGHTALYWYRQSLGQGLEFLIYFQGNSAPDKSGLPSDRFSAERTGGSVSTLTIQRTQQEDSAVYLCASSPTGTSVKETQYFGPGTRLLVL.